This TCR beta chain was sequenced in a study of cytomegalovirus exposure and HLA in healthy donors (dated by TCRdb to 2017 to 2019). Background on the whole study: A later analysis indicated that the 130 or so validation repertoires were generated on the platform also employed for the 670 or so repertoires of the first cohort. The aim of the study was to test whether cataloging public T cell receptors could identify signatures of past pathogen exposure. A separate validation cohort of more than 100 different subjects was used in addition to the approximately 700-subject first cohort. High-throughput TCR immunosequencing, statistical association of individual TCRs with disease status, and machine learning were combined to predict cytomegalovirus infection status. The full study reports these points: In a later analysis, TCRs clustered in the first cohort were found to also tend to co-occur in the 130 or so validation repertoires, with roughly 93% of cluster scores above 0. Cytomegalovirus status was reported to be diagnosed by the classifier with high specificity and sensitivity in both the original and validation cohorts. The validation cohort had no HLA typing available for a later analysis, so co-occurrence within that cohort was assessed over all 120 or so repertoires. Three of the identified cytomegalovirus-associated TCR beta chains were confirmed in vitro to be specific for cytomegalovirus antigens. According to the authors, the approach could potentially be generalized to other disease states and immunological phenotypes. Most TCR sequences were observed very rarely across donors, whereas some public TCRs were present in many individuals. A total of 150 to 200 TCR beta chains were listed by the study as associated with cytomegalovirus.

The library came from the immunoSEQ multiplex PCR assay. Per the source publication's procedure: A statistical classification framework was built for diagnosing cytomegalovirus status from the catalog of TCR beta chain sequences. This immuneACCESS table, as held by TCRdb, lists in-frame sequences with V and J called but not all clones. Of the missing ones, under half trace to an unresolved V gene in checked studies; the others have no known cause. The V and J calls and clone size were taken over from that table, and D and trimming were inferred from the DNA. In all, the sample holds around 130,000 clones, and nearly 90% of those were seen once. The ten top clones hold about 3.7% of the sample. From a lookup of the germline V gene, CDR1 and CDR2 are SGHVS and FNYEAQ. CDR3 length: 13 amino acids, cysteine to phenylalanine. Only the CDR3 part of the read is kept: 39 bases, read in frame from the first base. The trim is 5 bases for V and 1 base for J, with a gap of 9 bases between the germline ends.

To note about this clone: The clone's antigen remains unknown. There are no base qualities to consult, and no much larger clone falls within one base.

The donors belonged to the validation cohort of roughly 120 subjects, which was separate from the roughly 700-subject first cohort. The source of this sequence is a man aged 25-45 years in good health and CMV-seronegative. The sequence is built from TRBV7-6 and TRBJ2-7, and the D gene may be TRBD2, 6 bases matching. Material: PBMCs. The CDR3 protein is CASSLRESYEQYF. The sequence in DNA is TGTGCCAGCAGCCTGCGGGAATCCTACGAGCAGTACTTC.